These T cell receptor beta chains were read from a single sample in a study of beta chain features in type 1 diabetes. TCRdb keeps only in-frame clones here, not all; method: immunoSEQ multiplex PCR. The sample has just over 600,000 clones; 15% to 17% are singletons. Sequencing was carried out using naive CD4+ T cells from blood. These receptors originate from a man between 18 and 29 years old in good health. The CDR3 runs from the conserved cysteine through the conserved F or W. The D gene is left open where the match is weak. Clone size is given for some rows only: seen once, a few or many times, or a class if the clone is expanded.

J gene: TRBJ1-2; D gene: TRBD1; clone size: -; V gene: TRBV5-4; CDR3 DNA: TGTGCCAGCAGCGCCGGGACAGGTACCCCCTATGGCTACACCTTC; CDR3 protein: CASSAGTGTPYGYTF
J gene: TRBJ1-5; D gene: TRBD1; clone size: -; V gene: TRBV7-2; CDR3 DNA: TGTGCCAGCAGCTTTGACAGGGGTAGTCAGCCCCAGCATTTT; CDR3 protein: CASSFDRGSQPQHF
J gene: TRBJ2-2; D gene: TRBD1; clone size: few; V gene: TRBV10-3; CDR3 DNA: TGTGCCATCAGTAAGGGACAGTCGAACACCGGGGAGCTGTTTTTT; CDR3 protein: CAISKGQSNTGELFF
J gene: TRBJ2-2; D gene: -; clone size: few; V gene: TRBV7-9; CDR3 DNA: TGTGCCAGCAGCTTACGCCCGAACACCGGGGAGCTGTTTTTT; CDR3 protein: CASSLRPNTGELFF
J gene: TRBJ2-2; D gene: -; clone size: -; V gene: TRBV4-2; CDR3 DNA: TGTGCCAGCAGCCAAGCGAACGGAATGAACACCGGGGAGCTGTTTTTT; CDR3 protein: CASSQANGMNTGELFF
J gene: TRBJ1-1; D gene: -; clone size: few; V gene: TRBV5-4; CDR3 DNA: TGTGCCAGCAGCCAAGATCCCCTTTTCCCGGGGAACACTGAAGCTTTCTTT; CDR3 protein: CASSQDPLFPGNTEAFF
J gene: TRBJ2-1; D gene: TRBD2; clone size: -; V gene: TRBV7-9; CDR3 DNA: TGTGCCAGCAGCTTAGCGCAACTAGCGGGAGTAGGGAATGAGCAGTTCTTC; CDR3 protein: CASSLAQLAGVGNEQFF
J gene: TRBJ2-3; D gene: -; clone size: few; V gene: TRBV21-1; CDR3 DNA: TGTGCCAGCACCCTCGGGACAGTACACACAGATACGCAGTATTTT; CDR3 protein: CASTLGTVHTDTQYF
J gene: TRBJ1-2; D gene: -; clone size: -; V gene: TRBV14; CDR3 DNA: TGTGCCAGCAGCCAAGATCGGTCCCAGGGTGGCTACACCTTC; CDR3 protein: CASSQDRSQGGYTF
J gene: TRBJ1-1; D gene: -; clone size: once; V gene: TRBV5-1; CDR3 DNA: TGCGCCAGCAGCTTGGGGCTTGGGAACACTGAAGCTTTCTTT; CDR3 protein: CASSLGLGNTEAFF
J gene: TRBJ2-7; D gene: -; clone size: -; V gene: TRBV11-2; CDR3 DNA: TGTGCCAGCAGCCCCATTACAGGGATCGGCGAGCAGTACTTC; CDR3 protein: CASSPITGIGEQYF
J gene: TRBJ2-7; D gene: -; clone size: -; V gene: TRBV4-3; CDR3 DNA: TGCGCCAGCAGCCAAGCGACCAGGTCTCGCGAGCAGTACTTC; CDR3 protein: CASSQATRSREQYF
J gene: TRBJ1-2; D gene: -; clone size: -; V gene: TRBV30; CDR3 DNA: TGTGCCTGGAGCCGATTTTATGGCTACACCTTC; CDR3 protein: CAWSRFYGYTF
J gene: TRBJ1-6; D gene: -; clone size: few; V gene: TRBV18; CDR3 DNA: TGTGCCAGCTCACCACCTGGTTATAATTCACCCCTCCACTTT; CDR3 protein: CASSPPGYNSPLHF
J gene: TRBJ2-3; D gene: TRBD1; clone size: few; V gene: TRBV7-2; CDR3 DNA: TGTGCCAGCAGCTTAATTGGACAGGGGTTTTCGGATACGCAGTATTTT; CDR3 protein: CASSLIGQGFSDTQYF
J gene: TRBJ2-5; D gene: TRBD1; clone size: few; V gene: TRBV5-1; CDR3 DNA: TGCGCCAGCGCCGAGGCCCTAACGACAGGGTCGGGCCAGTACTTC; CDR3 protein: CASAEALTTGSGQYF
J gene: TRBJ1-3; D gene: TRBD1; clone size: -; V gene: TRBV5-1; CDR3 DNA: TGCGCCAGCAGCTTGGAAGGGGGCTCAGGAAACACCATATATTTT; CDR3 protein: CASSLEGGSGNTIYF
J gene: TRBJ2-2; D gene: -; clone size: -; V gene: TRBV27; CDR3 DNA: TGTGCCAGCAGCTGGGTCGGGCGAGGGACCGGGGAGCTGTTTTTT; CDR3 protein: CASSWVGRGTGELFF
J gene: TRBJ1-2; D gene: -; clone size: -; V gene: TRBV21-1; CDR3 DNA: TGTGCCAGCAGCAAGGACAGGGGCATAAACACCTTC; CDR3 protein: CASSKDRGINTF
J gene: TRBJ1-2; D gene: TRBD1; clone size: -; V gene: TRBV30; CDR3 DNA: TGTGCCTGGAGTCAGTCCCGGGACAGGCCTAGAACCTACACCTTC; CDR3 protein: CAWSQSRDRPRTYTF
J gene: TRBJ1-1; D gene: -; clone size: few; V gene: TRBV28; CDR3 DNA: TGTGCCAGCAGTCTCCCCCCCGGTACGACTGAAGCTTTCTTT; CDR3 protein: CASSLPPGTTEAFF
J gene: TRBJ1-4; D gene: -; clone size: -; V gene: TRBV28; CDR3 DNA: TGTGCCAGCAGTTCAACCTTCAGCGCAACTAATGAAAAACTGTTTTTT; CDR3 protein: CASSSTFSATNEKLFF
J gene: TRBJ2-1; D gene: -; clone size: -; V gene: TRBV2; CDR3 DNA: TGTGCCAGCAGTGAACTAGCTCTCGATTTCAATGAGCAGTTCTTC; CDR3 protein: CASSELALDFNEQFF
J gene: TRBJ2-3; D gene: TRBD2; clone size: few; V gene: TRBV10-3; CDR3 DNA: TGTGCCATCAGTGGCCAGCGGGGGTACACAGATACGCAGTATTTT; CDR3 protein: CAISGQRGYTDTQYF
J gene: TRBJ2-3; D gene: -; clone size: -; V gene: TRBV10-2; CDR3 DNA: TGCGCCAGCAGTGTTCGGGACCAGCAGTATTTT; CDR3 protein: CASSVRDQQYF
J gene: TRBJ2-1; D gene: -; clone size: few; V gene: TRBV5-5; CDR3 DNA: TGTGCCAGCAGCTTGGAGGACTATGGACACCTGCGGCCCTCCTACAATGAGCAGTTCTTC; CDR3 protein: CASSLEDYGHLRPSYNEQFF
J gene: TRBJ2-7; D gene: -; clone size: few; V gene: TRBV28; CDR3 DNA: TGTGCCAGCATCTCGCCGGAATCGGGTTACGAGCAGTACTTC; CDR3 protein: CASISPESGYEQYF
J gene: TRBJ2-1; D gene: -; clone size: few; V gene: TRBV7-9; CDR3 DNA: TGTGCCAGCAGCTTAGATCGTTGGGGGAGATACAATGAGCAGTTCTTC; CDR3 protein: CASSLDRWGRYNEQFF
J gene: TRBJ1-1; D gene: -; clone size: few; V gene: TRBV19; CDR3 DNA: TGTGCCAGTAGGCTGCGGACAGCATTGAACACTGAAGCTTTCTTT; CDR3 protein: CASRLRTALNTEAFF
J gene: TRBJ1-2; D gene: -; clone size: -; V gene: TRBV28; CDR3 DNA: TGTGCCAGCAGTCCCGTGGACGATAACTATGGCTACACCTTC; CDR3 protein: CASSPVDDNYGYTF
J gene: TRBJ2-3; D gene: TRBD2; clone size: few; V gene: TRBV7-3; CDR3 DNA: TGTGCCAGCGCCGGGACTAGCGGGGTAGATACGCAGTATTTT; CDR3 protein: CASAGTSGVDTQYF
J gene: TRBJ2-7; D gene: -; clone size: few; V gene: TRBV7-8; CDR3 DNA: TGTGCCAGCAGCCCGGGGAGCATAAACTCCTACGAGCAGTACTTC; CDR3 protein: CASSPGSINSYEQYF
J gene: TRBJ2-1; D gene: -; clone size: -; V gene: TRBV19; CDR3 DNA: TGTGCCAGTAGGATGCTAGCTTTGGAAAGCTCCTACAATGAGCAGTTCTTC; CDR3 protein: CASRMLALESSYNEQFF
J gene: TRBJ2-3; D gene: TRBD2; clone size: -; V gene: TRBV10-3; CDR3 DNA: TGTGCCGGAGGAGCGGGGGTGGGCACAGATACGCAGTATTTT; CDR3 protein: CAGGAGVGTDTQYF
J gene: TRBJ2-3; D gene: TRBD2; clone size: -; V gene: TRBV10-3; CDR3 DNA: TGTGCCATCAGTGTGGGACTAGCGGGAGGTGATACGCAGTATTTT; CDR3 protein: CAISVGLAGGDTQYF
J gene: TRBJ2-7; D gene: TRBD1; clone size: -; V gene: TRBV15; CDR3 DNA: TGTGCCACCAGCAGAGCAGGACAGGGGGCTTACGAGCAGTACTTC; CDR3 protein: CATSRAGQGAYEQYF
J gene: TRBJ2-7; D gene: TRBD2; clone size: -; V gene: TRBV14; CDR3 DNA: TGTGCCAGCAGCCACCCGGGACTAGCGGGAGTCAGTAAAGAGCAGTACTTC; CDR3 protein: CASSHPGLAGVSKEQYF
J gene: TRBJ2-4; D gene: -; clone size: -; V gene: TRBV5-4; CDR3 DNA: TGTGCCAGCAGCTTGGCCAGTCAGTCCAAAAACATTCAGTACTTC; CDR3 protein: CASSLASQSKNIQYF